Each of the 3 T cell receptor beta chains below was sequenced from the same sample in a study of CD8+ T cells in alopecia areata. Treatment defined: oral pan-JAK inhibitor, 5-10 mg twice daily. Sequencing templates came from extracted RNA that was reverse transcribed into cDNA. Data came from immunoSEQ multiplex PCR; TCRdb stores just in-frame clones and leaves some out. Of about 200,000 clones detected, over 60% appear once; the ten largest clones hold 4% to 5%. Sequenced here: CD4+ T cells sorted from blood, sampled at week 4, from a patient treated with tofacitinib. Every receptor here comes from a human donor with alopecia areata.

The rearrangement joins TRBV2 to TRBJ2-7; tentatively, D is TRBD1 (6 bases). Trimming left V 2 bases short and J 8 bases short, with 13 bases between. In germline, CDR1 is SNHLY, CDR2 FYNNEI. This CDR3 contains 13 residues. The CDR3: CASSESGERKQYF. CDR3 nucleotides: TGTGCCAGCAGTGAATCAGGGGAAAGAAAGCAGTACTTC.

J is TRBJ1-5 and V is TRBV20-1; D is uncertain. This CDR3 contains 11 residues. CDR1 is DFQATT, CDR2 SNEGSKA, per germline (reference sequence). Deletions cut 6 bases from V and 4 bases from J, with 7 bases between. CDR3 sequence reads: CSASRNQPQHF. CDR3 coding DNA: TGCAGTGCCTCGAGGAATCAGCCCCAGCATTTT.

This clone turned up a few times. The chain uses TRBV2 and TRBJ2-1; 14 bases are shared with TRBD2. This CDR3 spans 13 amino acids. Losses at the gene ends were 5 bases for V and 14 bases for J; bases not matched to a gene: 5. Germline-derived CDR1 and CDR2 are SNHLY and FYNNEI. The chain's CDR3 is CASSSGTSGGKFF. The CDR3 DNA is TGTGCCAGCAGTTCCGGGACTAGCGGGGGCAAGTTCTTC. Filled out from reference TRBV2 and TRBJ2-1, the complete variable domain reads EPEVTQTPSHQVTQMGQEVILRCVPISNHLYFYWYRQILGQKVEFLVSFYNNEISEKSEIFDDQFSVERPDGSNFTLKIRSTKLEDSAMYFCASSSGTSGGKFFGPGTRLTVL.